The 20 T cell receptor beta chains given below trace back to one sample, sequenced in a study of cytomegalovirus exposure and HLA in healthy donors. The PCR contained 60 Vbeta and 13 Jbeta primers. The data were produced by immunoSEQ multiplex PCR, yet TCRdb's version contains in-frame clones alone and is incomplete. The sample has around 71,000 clones, roughly 60% seen once. Material: PBMCs. The receptors here all came from a man aged 25 to 40 in good health and CMV-seropositive.

This clone has a handful of counts. The J gene is TRBJ2-7, the V gene TRBV28; D is ambiguous. Germline V gives CDR1 MDHEN, CDR2 SYDVKM. With 4 bases removed from V and 6 bases from J, the gap between germline ends came to 16 bases. The CDR3 has 14 amino acids. The CDR3 region has the DNA TGTGCCAGCAGTTCCGCCACCTCACCCAGCGAGCAGTACTTC. Amino acid sequence: CASSSATSPSEQYF.

V gene TRBV6-5 combines with J gene TRBJ2-2; 7 positions match TRBD1. After removal of 5 bases from V and 0 bases from J, the junction contained 3 bases not matched to a gene. The CDR3 extends over 15 amino acids. Germline-derived CDR1 and CDR2 are MNHEY and SVGAGI. This CDR3 reads CASSHRGTNTGELFF. The CDR3 DNA reads TGTGCCAGCAGTCACAGGGGAACGAACACCGGGGAGCTGTTTTTT.

The gene calls are TRBV4-3 and TRBJ2-1; TRBD1 might be the D (6 bases). The V end lost 0 bases, the J end lost 7 bases, and 7 bases lay between the germline ends. Germline loops: CDR1 LGHNA, CDR2 YSLEER. There are 13 residues in the CDR3. The CDR3 protein is CASSQEQGNEQFF. The DNA for the CDR3 is TGCGCCAGCAGCCAAGAACAGGGTAATGAGCAGTTCTTC.

The V gene is TRBV5-4, the J gene TRBJ2-3; 14 bases agree with TRBD2. V shed 0 bases, J shed 5 bases, and the junction held 5 bases outside the gene matches. Germline V lookup: CDR1 SGHNT, CDR2 YYREEE (reference sequence). The CDR3 contains 17 residues. The CDR3 DNA is TGTGCCAGCAGCTTGGGACTAGCGGGGGGGCAGGGAGATACGCAGTATTTT. Encoded protein: CASSLGLAGGQGDTQYF.

The CDR3 DNA reads as TGTGCCTGGACAAGCGGGGAAGAGACCCAGTACTTC. It encodes CAWTSGEETQYF. This rearrangement joins TRBV30 to TRBJ2-5; TRBD2 agrees at 7 bases. V dropped 4 bases and J dropped 3; count of bases not matched to a gene: 2. This CDR3 has 12 residues. Germline CDR1 reads GTSNPN; CDR2 reads SVGIG (reference sequence). Filled out from reference TRBV30 and TRBJ2-5, the complete variable domain reads SQTIHQWPATLVQPVGSPLSLECTVEGTSNPNLYWYRQAAGRGLQLLFYSVGIGQISSEVPQNLSASRPQDRQFILSSKKLLLSDSGFYLCAWTSGEETQYFGPGTRLLVL.

The genes are TRBV2 and TRBJ2-7; 11 bases align to TRBD2. Germline CDR1 and CDR2: SNHLY and FYNNEI. Losses at the gene ends were 6 bases for V and 3 bases for J; bases not matched to a gene: 7. The CDR3 loop spans 15 amino acids. The CDR3 DNA follows: TGTGCCAGCAGGTCCGGACTAGCGGGTTTCTACGAGCAGTACTTC. It is translated as CASRSGLAGFYEQYF.

V and J are TRBV5-3 and TRBJ2-7; TRBD2 matches 7 bases. TRBV5-3 is an ORF, and what it does is uncertain. The CDR3 has 14 amino acids. V shed 1 base, J shed 1 base, and the junction held 2 bases outside the gene matches. CDR3 DNA: TGTGCCAGAAGCTTGATCGGGAGGTCCTACGAGCAGTACTTC. This encodes CARSLIGRSYEQYF.

The chain recombines TRBV4-2 with TRBJ1-2, with TRBD1 matching over 9 bases. The CDR3 consists of 15 residues. J lost 8 bases, V lost 0 bases, and 7 bases had no gene match. Germline V gene data show CDR1 as LGHNA and CDR2 as YNFKEQ. The CDR3 DNA reads as TGTGCCAGCAGCCAAGATGCGGGACAGGGACGCGGCTACACCTTC. This encodes CASSQDAGQGRGYTF.

This clone was seen only a few times. The chain has TRBV19 and TRBJ1-2; possibly TRBD1 for D (6 bases). CDR3 length: 15 amino acids. Germline V gene data show CDR1 as LNHDA and CDR2 as SQIVND (reference sequence). V lost 5 bases to trimming and J lost 8 bases, with 21 bases between them. CDR3 DNA: TGTGCCAGTAGTCCTCTGGAGAGGGGGTGGGAAGGCTACACCTTC. It translates to CASSPLERGWEGYTF.

The rearrangement links TRBV7-2 to TRBJ1-5; 9 bases align to TRBD1. V shed 1 base, J shed 4 bases, and the junction held 2 bases outside the gene matches. This CDR3 is 15 amino acids long. CDR1 SGHTA and CDR2 FQGNSA come from the germline V gene. DNA of the CDR3: TGTGCCAGCAGCTTAGAGACAGGGGGAAATCAGCCCCAGCATTTT. Encoded protein: CASSLETGGNQPQHF.

This chain links TRBV19 with TRBJ1-1, with 10 positions matching TRBD1. V lost 3 bases and J lost 2; bases outside the gene matches: 3. This CDR3 region has 15 residues. Germline V CDR1 and CDR2: LNHDA, SQIVND (reference sequence). CDR3 loop: CASSIGDRGNTEAFF. For the CDR3, the DNA is TGTGCCAGTAGTATTGGGGACAGGGGAAACACTGAAGCTTTCTTT.

The chain couples TRBV18 to TRBJ1-1; no definite D call. The CDR3 totals 12 residues. V was trimmed by 6 bases and J by 4 bases, leaving 9 bases between them. Germline V CDR1 and CDR2: KGHSH, LQKENI. The chain's CDR3 is CASSGRGTEAFF. CDR3 DNA: TGTGCCAGCTCCGGTCGGGGCACTGAAGCTTTCTTT.

This chain connects TRBV28 to TRBJ1-1; D is ambiguous. This CDR3 comprises 13 residues. The germline V gene encodes CDR1 MDHEN and CDR2 SYDVKM. The V end was cut by 3 bases, the J end by 1 base, with 6 bases between. The CDR3 nucleotides read TGTGCCAGCAGTTTCGGGGAGAACACTGAAGCTTTCTTT. This gives the protein CASSFGENTEAFF. The full variable domain, completed using reference TRBV28 and TRBJ1-1, is DVKVTQSSRYLVKRTGEKVFLECVQDMDHENMFWYRQDPGLGLRLIYFSYDVKMKEKGDIPEGYSVSREKKERFSLILESASTNQTSMYLCASSFGENTEAFFGQGTRLTVV.

This clone was observed a handful of times. CDR3 sequence reads: CASGTGQLGEQYF. The CDR3 nucleotides read TGTGCTAGTGGAACGGGACAGCTCGGAGAGCAGTACTTC. V gene TRBV12-5 combines with J gene TRBJ2-7, with TRBD1 matching over 7 bases. Germline lookup yields CDR1 LGHNT and CDR2 FRNRAP. V shed 6 bases and J 7 bases; nucleotides not matched to a gene: 9. The CDR3 has 13 amino acids.

V is TRBV2 and J is TRBJ1-2; 7 bases map to TRBD1. The CDR3 runs 13 residues. Per the germline V gene, CDR1 is SNHLY and CDR2 is FYNNEI. The V segment lost 1 base and the J segment 6 bases; nucleotides outside the gene matches: 2. The DNA for the CDR3 is TGTGCCAGCAGTGAAGTCAGGGGGGATGGCTACACCTTC. As protein: CASSEVRGDGYTF. Using reference TRBV2 and TRBJ1-2 for the parts outside the CDR3, the full variable domain is EPEVTQTPSHQVTQMGQEVILRCVPISNHLYFYWYRQILGQKVEFLVSFYNNEISEKSEIFDDQFSVERPDGSNFTLKIRSTKLEDSAMYFCASSEVRGDGYTFGSGTRLTVV.

The chain carries TRBV25-1 and TRBJ2-7, with 7 bases lining up with TRBD1. V lost 6 bases and J lost 2; bases outside the gene matches: 4. The CDR3 consists of 13 residues. Germline assignment: CDR1 MGHDK and CDR2 SYGVNS. CDR3 in DNA: TGTGCCAGCAGAGGACAGGATACCTACGAGCAGTACTTC. As protein: CASRGQDTYEQYF.

A few counts support this clone. V is TRBV7-3 and J is TRBJ2-3; 9 bases line up with TRBD1. This CDR3 comprises 14 residues. The germline CDR1 and CDR2 sequences are SGHTA and FQGTGA. V was clipped by 5 bases and J by 4 bases; unmatched bases: 4. This CDR3 is CASSQDRGADTQYF. As DNA, the CDR3 is TGTGCCAGCAGCCAGGACAGGGGCGCAGATACGCAGTATTTT.

The rearrangement uses TRBV2 and TRBJ1-6, with unresolved D. The V gene's germline CDR1 is SNHLY and CDR2 FYNNEI. The ends were cut back, 6 bases at V and 6 bases at J, with 27 bases in the middle. The CDR3 consists of 19 residues. CDR3 protein: CASRRSGTRKPPGNSPLHF. DNA of the CDR3: TGTGCCAGCAGGAGGAGTGGCACGAGAAAACCTCCTGGTAATTCACCCCTCCACTTT.

The chain carries TRBV6-5 and TRBJ1-2; a possible D gene is TRBD1 (6 bases). The CDR3 loop spans 14 amino acids. V lost 1 base and J lost 0, with 6 bases in between. Germline CDR1 MNHEY, CDR2 SVGAGI. The CDR3 DNA reads TGTGCCAGCAGTTACTACAGGGCTAACTATGGCTACACCTTC. Translating gives CASSYYRANYGYTF.

This clone was seen more than once but under ten times. This rearrangement joins TRBV7-2 to TRBJ1-1, with a weak D call TRBD1 (5 bases). Trimming took 7 bases from V and 5 from J, leaving 17 bases between them. The CDR3 has 14 residues. CDR1 and CDR2 (germline): SGHTA, FQGNSA. The CDR3 region has the DNA TGTGCCAGCACCCTGGGGGGAAGTCGGACTGAAGCTTTCTTT. Translated, it gives CASTLGGSRTEAFF. Full variable domain (missing parts from reference TRBV7-2 and TRBJ1-1): GAGVSQSPSNKVTEKGKDVELRCDPISGHTALYWYRQSLGQGLEFLIYFQGNSAPDKSGLPSDRFSAERTGGSVSTLTIQRTQQEDSAVYLCASTLGGSRTEAFFGQGTRLTVV.